Listed here are 17 T cell receptor beta chains from one sample, sequenced in a study of T cells in Graves' hyperthyroidism and ophthalmopathy. Amplified TCR beta CDR3 regions came from RNA transcripts. HTBI primers were the set used in a first-round RT-PCR of the TCR CDR3. TCRdb independently ran MiXCR on the multiplex PCR reads; one entry per CDR3 protein. Of hundreds of thousands of distinct CDR3 sequences in the sample, more than 20% were seen once. The sample consisted of blood. These receptors were obtained from a man aged 25 to 40 with Graves' ophthalmopathy.

The chain is built from TRBV5-1 and TRBJ1-2; D not resolved. The germline V gene encodes CDR1 SGHRS and CDR2 YFSETQ. V was shortened by 0 bases and J by 2 bases, with 8 bases between the two germline ends. This CDR3 has 14 residues. The CDR3 region has the DNA TGCGCCAGCAGCTTGGAACCAGCGAACTATGGCTACACCTTC. Translating it yields CASSLEPANYGYTF.

Many counts were recorded for this clonotype. This chain joins TRBV7-2 and TRBJ2-1; TRBD1 is a possible D gene (6 bases). Germline-derived CDR1 and CDR2 are SGHTA and FQGNSA. V was pared by 0 bases and J by 9 bases, with 15 bases between. This CDR3 spans 15 amino acids. The CDR3 sequence is CASSLAPGTKGEQFF. CDR3 DNA sequence: TGTGCCAGCAGCTTAGCGCCTGGGACAAAGGGTGAGCAGTTCTTC. Full variable domain (missing parts from reference TRBV7-2 and TRBJ2-1): GAGVSQSPSNKVTEKGKDVELRCDPISGHTALYWYRQSLGQGLEFLIYFQGNSAPDKSGLPSDRFSAERTGGSVSTLTIQRTQQEDSAVYLCASSLAPGTKGEQFFGPGTRLTVL.

This clonotype was counted many times. The chain joins TRBV4-3 to TRBJ2-3; TRBD1 matches at 10 bases. The CDR3 has 15 residues. The trim removed 4 bases at V and 3 bases at J, leaving 4 bases unmatched. Germline V gene sequence: CDR1 LGHNA, CDR2 YSLEER. CDR3 in amino acids: CASSLRGQGTDTQYF. For the CDR3, the DNA is TGCGCCAGCAGCCTTAGGGGACAGGGGACAGATACGCAGTATTTT.

This clonotype was seen at least ten times. The rearrangement links TRBV7-9 to TRBJ2-5; 7 nucleotides agree with TRBD1. With 5 bases clipped from V and 4 bases from J, the junction kept 10 bases outside the gene matches. The CDR3 spans 15 residues. Germline assignment: CDR1 SEHNR and CDR2 FQNEAQ (reference sequence). CDR3 sequence (DNA): TGTGCCAGCAGCGTCGAAAGGGGGCGGTCAGAGACCCAGTACTTC. It encodes CASSVERGRSETQYF.

This clonotype showed up just a few times. The chain has TRBV19 and TRBJ1-4; D is unclear. The CDR3 is 17 residues long. V dropped 2 bases and J dropped 5 bases, with 18 bases sitting between them. The germline CDR1 and CDR2 sequences are LNHDA and SQIVND (reference sequence). CDR3 nucleotides: TGTGCCAGTAGTATATTACAGACCGGGATTGGGAATGAAAAACTGTTTTTT. Protein: CASSILQTGIGNEKLFF. The whole variable domain, remainder taken from reference TRBV19 and TRBJ1-4, is DGGITQSPKYLFRKEGQNVTLSCEQNLNHDAMYWYRQDPGQGLRLIYYSQIVNDFQKGDIAEGYSVSREKKESFPLTVTSAQKNPTAFYLCASSILQTGIGNEKLFFGSGTQLSVL.

The chain carries TRBV29-1 and TRBJ1-5; D might be TRBD1 (5 bases). Per germline, CDR1 SQVTM and CDR2 ANQGSEA. There are 13 residues in the CDR3. The V and J ends lost 5 bases and 5 bases respectively, with 13 bases between them. CDR3 in amino acids: CSVSREMDQPQHF. In DNA form, the CDR3 reads TGCAGCGTTAGCAGGGAGATGGATCAGCCCCAGCATTTT.

This clonotype was found many times. The rearrangement joins TRBV28 to TRBJ2-1, with D possibly being TRBD1 (5 bases). There are 14 residues in the CDR3. The V end was cut by 1 base, the J end by 9 bases, with 13 bases between. CDR1 MDHEN and CDR2 SYDVKM come from the germline V gene. Here the CDR3 DNA reads TGTGCCAGCAGTTTATCGGCAGGGTTTCTTGAGCAGTTCTTC. Amino acid sequence: CASSLSAGFLEQFF.

This clonotype has a count of ten or more. The V and J genes are TRBV11-3 and TRBJ2-7, with 10 bases aligning to TRBD2. The CDR3 is 13 amino acids. J was trimmed by 7 bases and V by 4 bases; bases with no gene match: 4. Germline assignment: CDR1 SGHNT and CDR2 YENEEA. The CDR3 nucleotides are TGTGCCAGCAGCTCTAGCGGGAGTCGAGAGCAGTACTTC. It codes for CASSSSGSREQYF.

A few counts support this clonotype. The V and J genes are TRBV5-1 and TRBJ1-2, with D possibly matching TRBD1 (5 bases). CDR1 is SGHRS, CDR2 YFSETQ, per germline. The V and J ends lost 0 bases and 8 bases respectively, with 23 bases between them. This CDR3 spans 17 amino acids. The CDR3 spells CASSLGQTLQYMTGYTF. The CDR3 DNA reads as TGCGCCAGCAGCTTGGGACAGACGCTTCAATATATGACGGGCTACACCTTC.

Many counts were recorded for this clonotype. The J gene is TRBJ2-2, the V gene TRBV7-2, with D unresolved. V lost 5 bases and J 7 bases, leaving 20 bases between the germline ends. In germline, CDR1 is SGHTA, CDR2 FQGNSA. The CDR3 runs to 16 residues. The CDR3 nucleotides are TGTGCCAGCAGCCAGAACGCGGTACTCCTCGACGGGGAGCTGTTTTTT. It encodes CASSQNAVLLDGELFF.

The chain recombines TRBV20-1 with TRBJ2-2; 7 bases align to TRBD1. V gave up 6 bases and J gave up 2 bases; unmatched junction bases: 3. This CDR3 contains 13 residues. Germline V gene lookup returns CDR1 DFQATT and CDR2 SNEGSKA (reference sequence). DNA for the CDR3: TGCAGTGCAAGGGACAGAAACACCGGGGAGCTGTTTTTT. As protein: CSARDRNTGELFF.

The chain uses TRBV6-7 and TRBJ1-5; the match to TRBD1 covers 7 bases. TRBV6-7 is an open reading frame, and its role is uncertain. The trim removed 0 bases at V and 2 bases at J, leaving 4 bases unmatched. This CDR3 contains 16 residues. The CDR3 spells CASSYSQGVGNQPQHF. DNA for the CDR3: TGTGCCAGCAGTTACTCCCAGGGGGTGGGCAATCAGCCCCAGCATTTT.

There are a few counts of this clonotype. CDR3 sequence reads: CACGLAYEQYF. In nucleotides, the CDR3 is TGTGCCTGCGGACTTGCCTACGAGCAGTACTTC. The V gene is TRBV30, the J gene TRBJ2-7, with D possibly being TRBD2 (5 bases). The CDR3 is made up of 11 amino acids. Germline assignment: CDR1 GTSNPN and CDR2 SVGIG (reference sequence). With 6 bases removed from V and 2 bases from J, the gap between germline ends came to 8 bases. The entire variable domain, with the rest obtained from reference TRBV30 and TRBJ2-7, is as follows: SQTIHQWPATLVQPVGSPLSLECTVEGTSNPNLYWYRQAAGRGLQLLFYSVGIGQISSEVPQNLSASRPQDRQFILSSKKLLLSDSGFYLCACGLAYEQYFGPGTRLTVT.

The gene calls are TRBV9 and TRBJ2-5; TRBD2 aligns across 8 bases. Unmatched junction bases numbered 5, after V lost 2 bases and J lost 5 bases. This CDR3 region has 14 residues. The germline V gene has CDR1 SGDLS and CDR2 YYNGEE. The CDR3 reads CASSVSGRMETQYF. CDR3 nucleotides: TGTGCCAGCAGCGTGAGCGGGAGAATGGAGACCCAGTACTTC. The full variable domain, rest sourced from reference TRBV9 and TRBJ2-5, is DSGVTQTPKHLITATGQRVTLRCSPRSGDLSVYWYQQSLDQGLQFLIQYYNGEERAKGNILERFSAQQFPDLHSELNLSSLELGDSALYFCASSVSGRMETQYFGPGTRLLVL.

At least ten counts were recorded for this clonotype. The V gene is TRBV18, the J gene TRBJ2-7; tentatively, D is TRBD2 (5 bases). Germline assignment: CDR1 KGHSH and CDR2 LQKENI. Trimming took off 8 bases at V and 1 base at J, with 9 bases between the two ends. The CDR3 is 12 amino acids. The CDR3 sequence is CASSPGSYEQYF. Here the CDR3 DNA reads TGTGCCAGCAGTCCGGGATCCTACGAGCAGTACTTC.

This chain joins TRBV24-1 and TRBJ2-5, with 11 bases matching TRBD2. The CDR3 contains 17 residues. Unmatched junction bases numbered 8, after V lost 1 base and J lost 5 bases. From germline, CDR1 is KGHDR and CDR2 SFDVKD. CDR3 sequence: CATSDFRSSGRSETQYF. The DNA of the CDR3 is TGTGCCACCAGTGATTTTCGGTCTAGCGGGAGGTCTGAGACCCAGTACTTC.

This clonotype was seen only a few times. V usage is TRBV27 and J usage is TRBJ1-3, with D possibly matching TRBD1 (5 bases). CDR1 MNHEY and CDR2 SMNVEV come from the germline V gene (reference sequence). V gave up 0 bases and J gave up 2 bases, with 5 bases separating them. CDR3 length: 14 residues. CDR3 sequence reads: CASSLSRAGNTIYF. CDR3 bases: TGTGCCAGCAGTTTATCCAGGGCTGGAAACACCATATATTTT.